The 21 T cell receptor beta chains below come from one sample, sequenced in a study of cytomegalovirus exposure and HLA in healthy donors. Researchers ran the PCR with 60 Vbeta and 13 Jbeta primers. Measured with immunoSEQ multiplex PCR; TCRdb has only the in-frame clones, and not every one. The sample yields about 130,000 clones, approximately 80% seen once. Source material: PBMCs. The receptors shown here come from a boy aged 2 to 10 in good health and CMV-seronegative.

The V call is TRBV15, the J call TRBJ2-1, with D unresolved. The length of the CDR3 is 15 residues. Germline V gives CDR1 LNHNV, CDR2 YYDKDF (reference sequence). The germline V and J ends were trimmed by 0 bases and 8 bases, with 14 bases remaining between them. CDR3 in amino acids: CATSRDRPSADEQFF. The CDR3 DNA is TGTGCCACCAGCAGAGATCGCCCTTCTGCAGATGAGCAGTTCTTC.

Written as DNA, the CDR3 is TGTGCCAGCAGCGGCGGGACGGCCTACAATGAGCAGTTCTTC. Protein product: CASSGGTAYNEQFF. This sequence joins TRBV5-6 and TRBJ2-1; D is possibly TRBD2 (6 bases). Germline V lookup: CDR1 SGHDT, CDR2 YYEEEE. The CDR3 loop spans 14 amino acids. Trimming took 4 bases from V and 2 from J, leaving 10 bases between them.

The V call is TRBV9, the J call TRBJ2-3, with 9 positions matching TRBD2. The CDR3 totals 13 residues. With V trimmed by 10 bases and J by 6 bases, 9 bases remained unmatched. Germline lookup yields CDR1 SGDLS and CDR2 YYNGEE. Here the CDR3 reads CAGAREGVDTQYF. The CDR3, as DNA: TGTGCCGGAGCGCGGGAGGGGGTGGATACGCAGTATTTT.

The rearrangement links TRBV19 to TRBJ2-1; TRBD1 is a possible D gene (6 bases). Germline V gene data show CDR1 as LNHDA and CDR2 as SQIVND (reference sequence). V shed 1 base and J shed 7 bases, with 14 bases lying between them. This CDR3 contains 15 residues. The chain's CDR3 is CASSIGLGARNEQFF. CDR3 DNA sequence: TGTGCCAGTAGTATAGGACTGGGGGCGAGGAATGAGCAGTTCTTC.

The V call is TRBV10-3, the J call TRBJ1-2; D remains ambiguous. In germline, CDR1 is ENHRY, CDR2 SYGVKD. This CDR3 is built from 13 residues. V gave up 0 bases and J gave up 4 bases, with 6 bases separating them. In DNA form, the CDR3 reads TGTGCCATCAGTGAGTCGAGGGCCTATGGCTACACCTTC. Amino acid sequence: CAISESRAYGYTF.

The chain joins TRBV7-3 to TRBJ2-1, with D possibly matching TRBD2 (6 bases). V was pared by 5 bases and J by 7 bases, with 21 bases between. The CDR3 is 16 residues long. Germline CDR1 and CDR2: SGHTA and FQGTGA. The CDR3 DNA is TGTGCCAGCAGCCCCCTTCTCGGAGGGCTTCGGAATGAGCAGTTCTTC. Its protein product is CASSPLLGGLRNEQFF. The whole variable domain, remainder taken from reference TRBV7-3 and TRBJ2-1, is GAGVSQTPSNKVTEKGKYVELRCDPISGHTALYWYRQSLGQGPEFLIYFQGTGAADDSGLPNDRFFAVRPEGSVSTLKIQRTERGDSAVYLCASSPLLGGLRNEQFFGPGTRLTVL.

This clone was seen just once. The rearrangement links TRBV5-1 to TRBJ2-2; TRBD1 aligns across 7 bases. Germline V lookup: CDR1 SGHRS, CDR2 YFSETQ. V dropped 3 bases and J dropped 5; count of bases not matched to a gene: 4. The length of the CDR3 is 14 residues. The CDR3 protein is CASSSTGHTGELFF. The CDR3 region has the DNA TGCGCCAGCAGCTCGACAGGGCATACCGGGGAGCTGTTTTTT.

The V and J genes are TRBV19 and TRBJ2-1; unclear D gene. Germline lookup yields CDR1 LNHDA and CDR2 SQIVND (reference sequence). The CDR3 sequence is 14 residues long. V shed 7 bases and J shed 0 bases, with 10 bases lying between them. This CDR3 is CASKSRSSYNEQFF. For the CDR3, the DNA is TGTGCCAGTAAATCCCGGAGCTCCTACAATGAGCAGTTCTTC. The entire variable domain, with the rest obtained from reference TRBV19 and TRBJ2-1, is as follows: DGGITQSPKYLFRKEGQNVTLSCEQNLNHDAMYWYRQDPGQGLRLIYYSQIVNDFQKGDIAEGYSVSREKKESFPLTVTSAQKNPTAFYLCASKSRSSYNEQFFGPGTRLTVL.

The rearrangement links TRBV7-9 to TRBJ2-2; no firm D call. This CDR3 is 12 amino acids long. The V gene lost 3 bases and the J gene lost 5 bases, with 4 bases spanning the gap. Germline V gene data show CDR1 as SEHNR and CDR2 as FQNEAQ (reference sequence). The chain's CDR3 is CASSFYTGELFF. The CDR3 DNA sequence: TGTGCCAGCAGCTTCTATACCGGGGAGCTGTTTTTT.

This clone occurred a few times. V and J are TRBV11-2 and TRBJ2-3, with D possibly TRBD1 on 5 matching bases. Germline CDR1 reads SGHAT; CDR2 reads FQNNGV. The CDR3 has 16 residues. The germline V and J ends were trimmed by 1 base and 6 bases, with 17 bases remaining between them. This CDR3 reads CASSLGVHRSSDTQYF. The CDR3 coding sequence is TGTGCCAGCAGCTTAGGAGTCCACAGGAGTAGCGATACGCAGTATTTT.

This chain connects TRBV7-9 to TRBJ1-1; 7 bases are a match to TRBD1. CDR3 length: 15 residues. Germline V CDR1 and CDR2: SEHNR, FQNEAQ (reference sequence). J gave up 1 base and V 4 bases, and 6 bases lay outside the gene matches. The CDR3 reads CASSSQGTANTEAFF. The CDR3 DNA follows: TGTGCCAGCAGCTCCCAAGGGACAGCGAACACTGAAGCTTTCTTT.

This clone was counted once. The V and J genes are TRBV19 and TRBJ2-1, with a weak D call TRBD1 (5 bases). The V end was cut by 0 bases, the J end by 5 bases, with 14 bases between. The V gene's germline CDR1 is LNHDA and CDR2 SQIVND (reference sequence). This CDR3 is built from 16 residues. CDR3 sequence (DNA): TGTGCCAGTAGTATAGACGGGCAGGGTTGGAACAATGAGCAGTTCTTC. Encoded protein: CASSIDGQGWNNEQFF.

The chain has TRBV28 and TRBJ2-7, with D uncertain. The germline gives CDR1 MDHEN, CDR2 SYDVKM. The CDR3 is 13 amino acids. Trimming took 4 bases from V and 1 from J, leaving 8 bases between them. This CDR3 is CASSSLGSYEQYV. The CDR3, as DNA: TGTGCCAGCAGTTCCCTCGGGTCCTACGAGCAGTACGTC.

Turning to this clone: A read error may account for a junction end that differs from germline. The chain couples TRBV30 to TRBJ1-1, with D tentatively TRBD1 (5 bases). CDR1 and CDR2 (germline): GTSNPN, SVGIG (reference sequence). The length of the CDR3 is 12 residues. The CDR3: CAWSTQEGEAIF. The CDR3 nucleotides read TGTGCCTGGAGCACTCAAGAAGGGGAAGCTATCTTT.

The CDR3 spells CASTSSSGRRAAEQFF. CDR3 coding DNA: TGTGCCAGTACCTCATCTAGCGGGAGGAGGGCTGCTGAGCAGTTCTTC. The chain has TRBV19 and TRBJ2-1; 11 bases are shared with TRBD2. The CDR3 has 16 amino acids. The junction had 14 bases not matched to a gene; V was cut back by 7 bases and J by 9 bases. CDR1 LNHDA and CDR2 SQIVND come from the germline V gene (reference sequence).

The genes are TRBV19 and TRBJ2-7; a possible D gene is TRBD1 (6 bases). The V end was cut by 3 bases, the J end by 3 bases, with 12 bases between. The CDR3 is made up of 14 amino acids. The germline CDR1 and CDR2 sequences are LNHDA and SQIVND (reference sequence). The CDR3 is CASSIGQGIYEQYF. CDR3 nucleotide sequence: TGTGCCAGTAGTATTGGGCAGGGGATCTACGAGCAGTACTTC.

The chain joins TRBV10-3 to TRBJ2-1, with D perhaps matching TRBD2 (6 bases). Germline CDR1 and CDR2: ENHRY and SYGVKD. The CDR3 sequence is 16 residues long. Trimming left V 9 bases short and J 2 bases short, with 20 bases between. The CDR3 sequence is CAIAPPGLATYNEQFF. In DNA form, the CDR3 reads TGTGCCATTGCTCCCCCGGGGCTAGCGACCTACAATGAGCAGTTCTTC.

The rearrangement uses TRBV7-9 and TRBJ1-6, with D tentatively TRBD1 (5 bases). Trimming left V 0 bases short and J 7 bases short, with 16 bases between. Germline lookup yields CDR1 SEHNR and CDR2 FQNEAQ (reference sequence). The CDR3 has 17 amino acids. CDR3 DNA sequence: TGTGCCAGCAGCTTAGCGCCCTGGGGCAGATTAAATTCACCCCTCCACTTT. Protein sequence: CASSLAPWGRLNSPLHF.

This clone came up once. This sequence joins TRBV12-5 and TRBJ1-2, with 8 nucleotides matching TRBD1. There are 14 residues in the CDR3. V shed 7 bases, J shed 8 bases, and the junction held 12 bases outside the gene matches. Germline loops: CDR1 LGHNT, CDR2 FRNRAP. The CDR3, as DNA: TGTGCTAGTGACACAAGGGCAGGGGGCGACGGCTACACCTTC. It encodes CASDTRAGGDGYTF.

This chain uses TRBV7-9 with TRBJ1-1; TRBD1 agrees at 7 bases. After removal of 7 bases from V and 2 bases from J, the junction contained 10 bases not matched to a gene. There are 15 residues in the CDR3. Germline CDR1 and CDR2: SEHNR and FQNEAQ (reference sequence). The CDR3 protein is CASNAPGQINTEAFF. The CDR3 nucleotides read TGTGCCAGCAACGCCCCGGGACAGATTAACACTGAAGCTTTCTTT.

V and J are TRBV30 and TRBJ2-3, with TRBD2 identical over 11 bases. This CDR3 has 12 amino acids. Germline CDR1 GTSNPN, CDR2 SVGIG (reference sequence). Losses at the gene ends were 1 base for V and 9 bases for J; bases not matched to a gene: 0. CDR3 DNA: TGTGCCTGGAGTGGGACTAGCGGGACGCAGTATTTT. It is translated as CAWSGTSGTQYF.